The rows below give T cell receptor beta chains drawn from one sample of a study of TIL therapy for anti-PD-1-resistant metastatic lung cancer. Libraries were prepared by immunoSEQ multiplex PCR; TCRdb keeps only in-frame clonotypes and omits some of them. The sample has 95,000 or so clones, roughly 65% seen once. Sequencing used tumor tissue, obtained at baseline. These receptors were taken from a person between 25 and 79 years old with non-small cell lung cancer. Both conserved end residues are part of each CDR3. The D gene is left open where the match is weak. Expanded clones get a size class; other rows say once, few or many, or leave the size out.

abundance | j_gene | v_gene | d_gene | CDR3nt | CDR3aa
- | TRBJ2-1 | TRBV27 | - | TGTGCCAGCAGTTTCGGCAGGGCCTTCGTCTTC | CASSFGRAFVF
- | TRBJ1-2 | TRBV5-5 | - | TGTGCCAGCAGCTTGGAAAAAGGTCACGATGGCTACACCTTC | CASSLEKGHDGYTF
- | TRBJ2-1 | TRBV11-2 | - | TGTGCCAGCAGCTGGAACAGGGACCCCAATGAGCAGTTCTTC | CASSWNRDPNEQFF
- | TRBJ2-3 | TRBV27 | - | TGTGCCAGCACCTCATATAGGGTGGCAGGTACGCAGTATTTT | CASTSYRVAGTQYF
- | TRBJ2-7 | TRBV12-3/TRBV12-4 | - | TGTGCCAGCCTTGACAGTTGGTCCTACGAGCAGTACTTC | CASLDSWSYEQYF
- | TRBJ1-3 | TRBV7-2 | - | TGTGCCAGCAGCCTCTCCCCCACAGGGCCCGGAAACACCATATATTTT | CASSLSPTGPGNTIYF
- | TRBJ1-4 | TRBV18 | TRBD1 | TGTGCCAGCTCACCAACCGGGACAGAAGAAAAACTGTTTTTT | CASSPTGTEEKLFF
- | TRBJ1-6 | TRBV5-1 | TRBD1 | TGCGCCAGCATGGACGAGGGGGCGCGGAGTTCACCCCTCCACTTT | CASMDEGARSSPLHF
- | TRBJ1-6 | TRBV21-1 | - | TGTGCCAGCAGACGTGAGTTTGGGGCCCTCCACTTT | CASRREFGALHF
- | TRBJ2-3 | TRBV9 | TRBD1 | TGTGCCAGCAGCTTCTACAGGGGGCGGACAGATACGCAGTATTTT | CASSFYRGRTDTQYF
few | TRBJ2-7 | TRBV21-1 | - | TGTGCCAGCAGCAAAGAGGCTAGCGGGACCTACGAGCAGTACTTC | CASSKEASGTYEQYF
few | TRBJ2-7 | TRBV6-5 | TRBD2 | TGTGCCAGCAGTTCGTTGACTAGCGGGAGCTACGAGCAGTACTTC | CASSSLTSGSYEQYF
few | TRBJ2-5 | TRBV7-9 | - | TGTGCCAGCAGCCTTTCTTGGACCCAGTACTTC | CASSLSWTQYF
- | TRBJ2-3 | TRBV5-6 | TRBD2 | TGTGCCAGCGGGAGGGCCATGGATACGCAGTATTTT | CASGRAMDTQYF
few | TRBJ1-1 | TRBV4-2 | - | TGTGCCAGCAGCCAAGGTTGGGGGGACACTGAAGCTTTCTTT | CASSQGWGDTEAFF
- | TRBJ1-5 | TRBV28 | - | TGTGCCAGCAGTTTAAACGGTCAGCCCCAGCATTTT | CASSLNGQPQHF
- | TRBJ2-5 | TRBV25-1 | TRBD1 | TGTGCCAGCAGTGAAAAGTGGACAGGAGAGACCCAGTACTTC | CASSEKWTGETQYF
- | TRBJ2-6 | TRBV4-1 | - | TGCGCCAGCAGCCAATTGGGACTCCAAATACCCTCTGGGGCCAACGTCCTGACTTTC | CASSQLGLQIPSGANVLTF
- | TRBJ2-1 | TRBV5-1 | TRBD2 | TGCGCCAGCAGTCTACCTAGCGGAGGAGACAATGAGCAGTTCTTC | CASSLPSGGDNEQFF
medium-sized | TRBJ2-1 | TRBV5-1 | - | TGCGCCAGCAGCTTACGGGACGTAGGCAATGAGCAGTTCTTC | CASSLRDVGNEQFF
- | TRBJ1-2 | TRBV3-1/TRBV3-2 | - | TGTGCCAGCAGCCAAGTGAGTCAGGGAGGCCCCTACACCTTC | CASSQVSQGGPYTF
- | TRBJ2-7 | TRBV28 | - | TGTGCCAGCAGTCCACAGGTCGCCTACGAGCAGTACTTC | CASSPQVAYEQYF
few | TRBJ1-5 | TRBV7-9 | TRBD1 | TGTGCCAGCAGCCGGACAGGGGATCAGCCCCAGCATTTT | CASSRTGDQPQHF